The 30 T cell receptor beta chains reported below all come from one sample, sequenced in a study of technical replicates of blood from a few donors (dated by TCRdb to the late 2010s). The library was produced with the immunoSEQ multiplex PCR assay. Entries here come from immuneACCESS through TCRdb and include only in-frame sequences with V and J called. Some clones fail to appear in such tables; in the studies checked, an unresolved V gene covers under half of the shortfall, and the cause of the remainder is unknown. This sample comprises 75,000 to 100,000 clones, roughly 95% of them detected only once. 0.3% to 0.35% of the sample belongs to the ten largest clones. The specimen sequenced was T cells isolated from PBMCs. Receptors were obtained from a human donor in good health.

This chain joins TRBV6-5 and TRBJ2-5; TRBD1 is a possible D gene (6 bases). The V gene lost 6 bases and the J gene lost 3 bases, with 11 bases spanning the gap. Per germline, CDR1 MNHEY and CDR2 SVGAGI. The CDR3 consists of 13 residues. CDR3 sequence reads: CASSPNREETQYF. CDR3 in DNA: TGTGCCAGCAGCCCAAACAGGGAAGAGACCCAGTACTTC.

The chain carries TRBV6-1 and TRBJ2-2; 12 bases map to TRBD2. Trimming at V came to 2 bases and at J to 6 bases, leaving 1 base not matched to a gene. CDR1 is MNHNS and CDR2 is SASEGT in the germline V gene. There are 15 residues in the CDR3. CDR3 sequence (DNA): TGTGCCAGCAGTGAACTAGCGGGAGGGCCCGGGGAGCTGTTTTTT. Residues: CASSELAGGPGELFF.

J is TRBJ2-7 and V is TRBV15, with 10 bases that match TRBD2. V shed 4 bases and J 0 bases; nucleotides not matched to a gene: 0. In germline, CDR1 is LNHNV, CDR2 YYDKDF (reference sequence). The CDR3 is 14 residues long. DNA of the CDR3: TGTGCCACCAGCACTAGCGGGAGCTCCTACGAGCAGTACTTC. As protein: CATSTSGSSYEQYF.

The rearrangement uses TRBV6-1 and TRBJ2-7; TRBD1 matches 7 bases. V was pared by 10 bases and J by 2 bases, with 14 bases of the junction left unmatched. The germline V gene encodes CDR1 MNHNS and CDR2 SASEGT. The CDR3 loop spans 15 amino acids. The DNA for the CDR3 is TGTGCCACCAGAACGGTTACCGGGACAGCCTACGAGCAGTACTTC. Residues: CATRTVTGTAYEQYF.

This chain uses TRBV19 with TRBJ1-2; 9 bases match TRBD1. With 6 bases clipped from V and 6 bases from J, the junction kept 5 bases outside the gene matches. Germline V lookup: CDR1 LNHDA, CDR2 SQIVND (reference sequence). The CDR3 is 13 amino acids. Here the CDR3 DNA reads TGTGCCAGTAGAAGGGGACAGGGAGATGGCTACACCTTC. Amino acids: CASRRGQGDGYTF.

The V gene is TRBV7-9, the J gene TRBJ2-7, with 7 bases aligning to TRBD2. CDR1 and CDR2 from the germline V gene are SEHNR and FQNEAQ (reference sequence). CDR3 length equals 16 residues. V shed 1 base, J shed 2 bases, and the junction held 8 bases outside the gene matches. CDR3 sequence: CASSLGSLADAYEQYF. The CDR3 nucleotides are TGTGCCAGCAGCTTAGGTAGTCTAGCGGATGCCTACGAGCAGTACTTC.

Regarding this clone: Sequence at one end of the junction differs from germline and may be a read error. The CDR3 protein is CASSHSEVGYTF. In DNA form, the CDR3 reads TGTGCCAGCAGTCACTCAGAGGTTGGCTACACCTTC. The chain recombines TRBV6-5 with TRBJ1-2, with D unresolved. The germline V gene has CDR1 MNHEY and CDR2 SVGAGI. The CDR3 runs to 12 residues.

This chain connects TRBV4-1 to TRBJ2-7, with TRBD2 matching 9 bases. The CDR3 consists of 13 residues. After removal of 4 bases from V and 5 bases from J, the junction contained 3 bases not matched to a gene. CDR1 and CDR2 from the germline V gene are MGHRA and YSYEKL. CDR3 in DNA: TGCGCCAGCAGCCTCCGACTAGCGGACGAGCAGTACTTC. It translates to CASSLRLADEQYF.

V is TRBV14 and J is TRBJ1-1; TRBD1 agrees at 8 bases. Trimming took 6 bases from V and 4 from J; bases not matched to a gene: 10. The CDR3 has 15 amino acids. CDR1 is SGHDN and CDR2 is FVKESK in the germline V gene. CDR3 sequence: CASRPTGEFRTEAFF. The CDR3 region has the DNA TGTGCCAGCAGGCCGACAGGGGAGTTTCGCACTGAAGCTTTCTTT.

CDR3 sequence (DNA): TGTGCCAGCAGTGAGACAGGGGTAGATGATGAGCAGTTCTTC. It encodes CASSETGVDDEQFF. The rearrangement links TRBV25-1 to TRBJ2-1; TRBD1 agrees at 8 bases. V lost 3 bases to trimming and J lost 8 bases; unmatched junction nucleotides: 6. The germline V gene encodes CDR1 MGHDK and CDR2 SYGVNS. The CDR3 loop spans 14 amino acids.

V and J are TRBV4-1 and TRBJ1-2, with TRBD1 identical over 7 bases. V gave up 1 base and J gave up 4 bases; unmatched junction bases: 6. This CDR3 is 15 amino acids long. Per germline, CDR1 MGHRA and CDR2 YSYEKL. CDR3 protein: CASSQGPGGIYGYTF. Here the CDR3 DNA reads TGCGCCAGCAGCCAAGGCCCAGGGGGGATCTATGGCTACACCTTC.

V is TRBV4-2 and J is TRBJ2-5; 9 bases agree with TRBD1. CDR3 size: 16 residues. From germline, CDR1 is LGHNA and CDR2 YNFKEQ. V trimming: 2 bases; J trimming: 4 bases; junction bases outside the gene matches: 8. The CDR3 reads CASSQYPGQGTETQYF. The CDR3 DNA follows: TGTGCCAGCAGCCAATATCCGGGACAGGGTACAGAGACCCAGTACTTC.

The gene calls are TRBV9 and TRBJ2-1, with 9 bases matching TRBD2. Germline CDR1 and CDR2: SGDLS and YYNGEE. This CDR3 spans 12 amino acids. Unmatched junction bases numbered 4, after V lost 0 bases and J lost 15 bases. DNA for the CDR3: TGTGCCAGCAGCGTAGATAGCGGGAGTCCGTTCTTC. This codes for CASSVDSGSPFF.

V gene TRBV2 combines with J gene TRBJ1-2; unclear D gene. The CDR3 contains 12 residues. V was clipped by 1 base and J by 4 bases, with 4 bases between them. Per the germline V gene, CDR1 is SNHLY and CDR2 is FYNNEI. CDR3 loop: CASSEDSYGYTF. The CDR3 DNA is TGTGCCAGCAGTGAAGACAGCTATGGCTACACCTTC.

The gene calls are TRBV5-1 and TRBJ1-2, with 8 positions matching TRBD1. This CDR3 contains 16 residues. Germline V gene data show CDR1 as SGHRS and CDR2 as YFSETQ. Trimming removed 4 bases from V and 6 bases from J; junction bases left unmatched: 14. The CDR3 region has the DNA TGCGCCAGCAGCCTCTATGAAATACAGGGGGGTGATGGCTACACCTTC. Its protein product is CASSLYEIQGGDGYTF.

V usage is TRBV11-3 and J usage is TRBJ2-1; 7 bases align to TRBD2. The CDR3 contains 15 residues. With V trimmed by 5 bases and J by 5 bases, 9 bases remained unmatched. The germline gives CDR1 SGHNT, CDR2 YENEEA. The CDR3 is CASSALVRGDNEQFF. CDR3 nucleotide sequence: TGTGCCAGCAGCGCCTTAGTCCGGGGGGACAATGAGCAGTTCTTC.

The chain recombines TRBV5-6 with TRBJ2-3; 7 bases agree with TRBD2. V was pared by 1 base and J by 9 bases, with 11 bases of the junction left unmatched. Germline V gives CDR1 SGHDT, CDR2 YYEEEE. The CDR3 totals 15 residues. The chain's CDR3 is CASSLTGGGVVTQYF. For the CDR3, the DNA is TGTGCCAGCAGCTTGACGGGGGGAGGGGTTGTAACGCAGTATTTT.

This clone has a handful of counts. V is TRBV28 and J is TRBJ1-1; tentative D call: TRBD1 (6 bases). Germline CDR1 is MDHEN and CDR2 is SYDVKM. The length of the CDR3 is 13 residues. The V and J ends lost 7 bases and 3 bases respectively, with 12 bases between them. CDR3 sequence reads: CASNGGADTEAFF. Written as DNA, the CDR3 is TGTGCCAGCAACGGGGGGGCCGACACTGAAGCTTTCTTT.

The chain is built from TRBV7-8 and TRBJ2-2; no reliable D call. V was pared by 5 bases and J by 0 bases, with 7 bases between. Germline CDR1 reads SGHVS; CDR2 reads FQNEAQ. This CDR3 is 14 amino acids long. CDR3 coding DNA: TGTGCCAGCAGCGAGACATCGAACACCGGGGAGCTGTTTTTT. Translation: CASSETSNTGELFF.

This sequence joins TRBV29-1 and TRBJ2-1; maybe TRBD2 (5 bases). Looked up from germline, CDR1 is SQVTM and CDR2 is ANQGSEA. Trimming took 4 bases from V and 8 from J, leaving 15 bases between them. This CDR3 has 13 residues. The CDR3 DNA follows: TGCAGCGTTGGGACTCCGGGGTTGGATGAGCAGTTCTTC. Amino acid sequence: CSVGTPGLDEQFF.

This chain joins TRBV7-2 and TRBJ1-5; TRBD1 matches at 7 bases. The length of the CDR3 is 15 residues. V shed 3 bases and J 4 bases; nucleotides not matched to a gene: 6. Per germline, CDR1 SGHTA and CDR2 FQGNSA. DNA of the CDR3: TGTGCCAGCAGCTTCCGGACAGGCGCGAATCAGCCCCAGCATTTT. As protein: CASSFRTGANQPQHF.

The J gene is TRBJ2-5, the V gene TRBV19; a weak D match, TRBD2 (5 bases). This CDR3 region has 13 residues. CDR1 and CDR2 (germline): LNHDA, SQIVND (reference sequence). Trimming removed 6 bases from V and 2 bases from J, with 10 bases in between. CDR3 residues: CASSPGLQETQYF. In DNA, the CDR3 is TGTGCCAGTAGCCCTGGACTGCAAGAGACCCAGTACTTC. Complete variable domain (other parts from reference TRBV19 and TRBJ2-5): DGGITQSPKYLFRKEGQNVTLSCEQNLNHDAMYWYRQDPGQGLRLIYYSQIVNDFQKGDIAEGYSVSREKKESFPLTVTSAQKNPTAFYLCASSPGLQETQYFGPGTRLLVL.

The V call is TRBV9, the J call TRBJ1-2; TRBD1 matches 7 bases. With 3 bases clipped from V and 4 bases from J, the junction kept 12 bases outside the gene matches. The CDR3 covers 16 residues. Germline V gives CDR1 SGDLS, CDR2 YYNGEE. The CDR3 here is CASSEDRAVFSYGYTF. The CDR3 nucleotides are TGTGCCAGCAGCGAAGACAGGGCCGTCTTCTCCTATGGCTACACCTTC.

The chain carries TRBV28 and TRBJ1-2; D call uncertain. The CDR3 contains 13 residues. In germline, CDR1 is MDHEN, CDR2 SYDVKM. Trimming stripped 2 bases from V and 11 bases from J, with 15 bases between. CDR3 in amino acids: CASSLNWSADYTF. For the CDR3, the DNA is TGTGCCAGCAGTTTAAATTGGAGCGCCGATTACACCTTC.

The chain recombines TRBV6-5 with TRBJ2-7; the match to TRBD1 covers 7 bases. CDR3 length equals 12 residues. V lost 4 bases and J lost 4; bases outside the gene matches: 1. Germline V gene lookup returns CDR1 MNHEY and CDR2 SVGAGI. This chain's CDR3 is CASSLTGYEQYF. DNA of the CDR3: TGTGCCAGCAGTTTGACAGGGTACGAGCAGTACTTC.

Points on this clone: The same CDR3 can be traced to other DNA sequences in this sample. J is TRBJ2-5 and V is TRBV15; D may be TRBD1 (6 bases). V lost 1 base and J 2 bases, leaving 8 bases between the germline ends. This CDR3 has 14 residues. CDR1 and CDR2 (germline): LNHNV, YYDKDF (reference sequence). CDR3 in amino acids: CATSRAGQQETQYF. In DNA form, the CDR3 reads TGTGCCACCAGCAGAGCTGGACAGCAAGAGACCCAGTACTTC.

This chain connects TRBV9 to TRBJ2-7; the match to TRBD2 covers 7 bases. This CDR3 is 18 amino acids long. Germline V gives CDR1 SGDLS, CDR2 YYNGEE. J gave up 2 bases and V 3 bases, and 17 bases lay outside the gene matches. The CDR3 DNA follows: TGTGCCAGCAGCGCGTCTGTTTCAGGGACGGGGGGACCCTACGAGCAGTACTTC. Encoded protein: CASSASVSGTGGPYEQYF.

The chain has TRBV7-2 and TRBJ2-7, with D possibly TRBD2 on 6 matching bases. This CDR3 is built from 14 residues. Trimming cost V 1 base and J 5 bases, with 12 bases left between them. Germline V gives CDR1 SGHTA, CDR2 FQGNSA. CDR3 coding DNA: TGTGCCAGCAGCTTAGGGCAGCGGGCCGACGAGCAGTACTTC. Protein: CASSLGQRADEQYF.

The gene calls are TRBV11-2 and TRBJ2-3, with D tentatively TRBD1 (5 bases). This CDR3 comprises 16 residues. V shed 1 base and J shed 4 bases, with 15 bases lying between them. Germline values: CDR1 SGHAT, CDR2 FQNNGV. CDR3 sequence reads: CASSLGLGVNADTQYF. CDR3 DNA sequence: TGTGCCAGCAGCTTAGGTCTAGGGGTCAACGCAGATACGCAGTATTTT.

The chain recombines TRBV5-6 with TRBJ2-7; maybe TRBD1 (6 bases). The CDR3 covers 13 residues. Between the trimmed V and J ends, which lost 6 bases and 3 bases, there was a span of 13 bases. Germline V lookup: CDR1 SGHDT, CDR2 YYEEEE. CDR3 nucleotides: TGTGCCAGCACCAAACAGGGTGGCTACGAGCAGTACTTC. Translating gives CASTKQGGYEQYF.